This TCR beta chain was sequenced for a study of cytomegalovirus exposure and HLA in healthy donors. Regarding the study as a whole: Using the classifier, cytomegalovirus status was reportedly diagnosed with high specificity and sensitivity. Within a later analysis, the majority of CMV-associated TCR beta chains appeared HLA-restricted.

Comment on this clone: Its antigen is undetermined.

Germline assignment: CDR1 SGDLS and CDR2 YYNGEE. There are 14 residues in the CDR3. Trimming shortened V by 0 bases and J by 5 bases, and 9 bases separated the two germline ends. Researchers ran the PCR with 60 Vbeta and 13 Jbeta primers. Measured with immunoSEQ multiplex PCR; TCRdb has only the in-frame clones, and not every one. The repertoire holds tens of thousands of clones, with around 66% as singletons. All donors participated as healthy donors of bone marrow. This rearrangement joins TRBV9 to TRBJ2-4; D may be TRBD1 (6 bases). The receptor was derived from a male donor in good health and CMV-seropositive. Material for sequencing was PBMCs. As DNA, the CDR3 is TGTGCCAGCAGCGTAGGTGAGGGGGAAAACATTCAGTACTTC. Translated: CASSVGEGENIQYF.